The rows below give T cell receptor beta chains drawn from one sample of a study of blood T cell repertoires in COVID-19. The protocol was immunoSEQ multiplex PCR, while the TCRdb copy is restricted to in-frame clones and leaves out a portion. The repertoire has 120,000 or so clones, approximately 74% of them found once; the top ten carry more than 5.5%. The sample was peripheral blood. The receptors come from a man aged 55 to 70 with acute or convalescent COVID-19. Both conserved end residues are part of each CDR3. The order of the fields is clone size, J gene, V gene, D gene, CDR3 protein, CDR3 DNA. D genes are given only for firm matches. The size entry is marked missing in some rows and otherwise reads once, few, many or a size class.

few | TRBJ2-1 | TRBV5-8 | TRBD2 | CASTGGTLAGSSEQFF | TGTGCCAGCACCGGGGGGACCCTAGCGGGTTCCAGTGAGCAGTTCTTC
few | TRBJ2-3 | TRBV2 | TRBD1 | CASGAGQGARDTQYF | TGTGCCAGCGGGGCGGGACAGGGGGCAAGAGATACGCAGTATTTT
- | TRBJ1-3 | TRBV28 | TRBD1 | CASTDRGKLGGNTIYF | TGTGCCAGCACGGACAGGGGAAAACTAGGTGGAAACACCATATATTTT
- | TRBJ1-2 | TRBV30 | TRBD1 | CAWSPGQLYGYTF | TGTGCCTGGAGTCCGGGACAGCTCTATGGCTACACCTTC
- | TRBJ1-1 | TRBV5-1 | - | CASSFDQSLGGAFF | TGCGCCAGCAGCTTCGATCAGAGCTTGGGGGGAGCTTTCTTT
- | TRBJ2-7 | TRBV4-1 | TRBD1 | CASSQGLGAGGSEQYF | TGCGCCAGCAGCCAAGGCCTTGGTGCAGGGGGTTCCGAGCAGTACTTC
- | TRBJ1-1 | TRBV3-1/TRBV3-2 | - | CASGHPIVLF | TGTGCCAGCGGACACCCAATCGTACTCTTT
- | TRBJ2-4 | TRBV3-1/TRBV3-2 | - | CASSQLYTTTALAKNIQYF | TGTGCCAGCAGCCAATTGTATACGACGACAGCCCTAGCCAAAAACATTCAGTACTTC
- | TRBJ1-1 | TRBV29-1 | - | CSLVLGSEAFF | TGCAGCCTTGTCCTAGGATCTGAAGCTTTCTTT
- | TRBJ2-7 | TRBV6-6 | - | CASSTTGIQEQYF | TGTGCCAGCAGCACTACAGGGATTCAAGAGCAGTACTTC
- | TRBJ2-1 | TRBV7-3 | - | CASSQVPLNEQFF | TGTGCCAGCAGCCAGGTGCCCCTCAATGAGCAGTTCTTC
few | TRBJ2-3 | TRBV13 | - | CASRGLGSTDTQYF | TGTGCCAGCCGGGGTCTAGGATCCACAGATACGCAGTATTTT
few | TRBJ1-6 | TRBV5-6 | TRBD1 | CASSSDRGLGSPLHF | TGTGCCAGCAGCTCAGACAGGGGGCTTGGGTCACCCCTCCACTTT
once | TRBJ2-7 | TRBV12-3/TRBV12-4 | - | CASSLKRRYEQYF | TGTGCCAGCAGTTTAAAAAGGAGATACGAGCAGTACTTC
- | TRBJ2-7 | TRBV6-5 | TRBD1 | CASRGGQVNYEQYF | TGTGCCAGCAGAGGGGGACAGGTTAACTACGAGCAGTACTTC
- | TRBJ2-3 | TRBV19 | TRBD1 | CASSTPQGAGTDTQYF | TGTGCCAGTAGTACCCCACAGGGGGCAGGCACAGATACGCAGTATTTT
- | TRBJ2-2 | TRBV19 | - | CASSPRAGELFF | TGTGCCAGTAGTCCAAGAGCCGGGGAGCTGTTTTTT